Here is one TCR beta chain with its context. The CDR3 covers 15 residues. J gave up 4 bases and V 6 bases, and 8 bases lay outside the gene matches. The germline V gene has CDR1 MNHEY and CDR2 SVGAGI. The data were taken from a study of blood T cell repertoires in COVID-19. This table comes from immunoSEQ multiplex PCR, and its TCRdb copy is limited to in-frame clones, with some not included. The sample holds about 170,000 clones, about 86% seen once. The source of this sequence is a woman aged 55-69 years with COVID-19, enrolled during active disease. Material: peripheral blood. The chain links TRBV6-5 to TRBJ1-1, with 10 nucleotides matching TRBD1. The CDR3 loop is CASSQTTGGTTEAFF. CDR3 coding DNA: TGTGCCAGCAGCCAAACGACAGGGGGCACCACTGAAGCTTTCTTT.